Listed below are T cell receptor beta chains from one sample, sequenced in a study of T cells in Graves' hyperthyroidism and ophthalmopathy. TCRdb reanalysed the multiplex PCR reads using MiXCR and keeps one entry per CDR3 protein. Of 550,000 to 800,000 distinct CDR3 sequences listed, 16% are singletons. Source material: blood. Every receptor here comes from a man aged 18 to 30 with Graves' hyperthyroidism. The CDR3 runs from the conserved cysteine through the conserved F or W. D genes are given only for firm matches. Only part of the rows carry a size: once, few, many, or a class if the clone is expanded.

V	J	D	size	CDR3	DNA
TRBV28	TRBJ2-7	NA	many	CASSFPNRDEQYF	TGTGCCAGCAGTTTCCCGAACAGGGATGAGCAGTACTTC
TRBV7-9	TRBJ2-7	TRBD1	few	CASSFPDRGEQYF	TGTGCCAGCAGCTTTCCGGACAGGGGCGAGCAGTACTTC
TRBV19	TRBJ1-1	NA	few	CASSPGPAGNTEAFF	TGTGCCAGTAGCCCCGGGCCCGCCGGGAACACTGAAGCTTTCTTT
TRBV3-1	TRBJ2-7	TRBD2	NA	CASNSAGGGHEQYF	TGTGCCAGCAACTCTGCGGGGGGAGGGCACGAGCAGTACTTC
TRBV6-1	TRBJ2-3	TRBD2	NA	CASKRGLAVSTDTQYF	TGTGCCAGCAAGAGAGGACTAGCGGTCAGCACAGATACGCAGTATTTT
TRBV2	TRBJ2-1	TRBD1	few	CASNFGTGTPRVDNEQFF	TGTGCCAGCAATTTCGGGACAGGGACTCCCAGGGTTGACAATGAGCAGTTCTTC
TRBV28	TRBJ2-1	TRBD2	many	CASGRLATYNEQFF	TGTGCCAGCGGTAGACTAGCCACCTACAATGAGCAGTTCTTC
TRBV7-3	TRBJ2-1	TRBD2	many	CASSPGTSGWLNEQFF	TGTGCCAGCAGCCCCGGGACTAGCGGATGGTTGAATGAGCAGTTCTTC
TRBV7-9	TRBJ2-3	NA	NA	CASSLFLADTQYF	TGTGCCAGCAGCTTATTCCTCGCAGATACGCAGTATTTT
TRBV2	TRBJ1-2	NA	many	CASRRQSYGYTF	TGTGCCAGCCGTAGACAGAGCTATGGCTACACCTTC
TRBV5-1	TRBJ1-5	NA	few	CASSPGTDLNQPQHF	TGCGCCAGCAGCCCCGGGACGGACCTCAATCAGCCCCAGCATTTT
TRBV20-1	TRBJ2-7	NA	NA	CSARGDRSSYEQYF	TGCAGTGCTAGAGGCGACCGGAGCTCCTACGAGCAGTACTTC
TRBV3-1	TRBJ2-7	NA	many	CASSQEAADTYEQYF	TGTGCCAGCAGCCAAGAAGCGGCGGACACCTACGAGCAGTACTTC
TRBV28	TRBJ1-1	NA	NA	CASTSLTEAFF	TGTGCCAGCACCTCCCTAACTGAAGCTTTCTTT
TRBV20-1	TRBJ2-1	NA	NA	CSARWGSAYNEQFF	TGCAGTGCTAGATGGGGGAGTGCCTACAATGAGCAGTTCTTC
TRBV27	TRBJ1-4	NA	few	CASSSNTPLTNREKLFF	TGTGCCAGCAGTTCCAACACCCCTTTAACTAACCGTGAAAAACTGTTTTTT
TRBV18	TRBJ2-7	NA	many	CASSPTGTYEQYF	TGTGCCAGCAGTCCCACAGGGACCTACGAGCAGTACTTC
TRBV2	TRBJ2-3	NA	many	CASGAEMGGTQYF	TGTGCCAGCGGAGCAGAAATGGGGGGTACGCAGTATTTT
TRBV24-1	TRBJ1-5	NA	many	CATSDSPFSNQPQHF	TGTGCCACCAGTGATTCCCCCTTTAGCAATCAGCCCCAGCATTTT
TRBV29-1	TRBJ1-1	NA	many	CSVVEGRSTEAFF	TGCAGCGTTGTGGAGGGCCGGTCCACTGAAGCTTTCTTT
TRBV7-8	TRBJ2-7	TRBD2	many	CASRRTSGEYEQYF	TGTGCCAGCAGACGGACTAGCGGGGAATACGAGCAGTACTTC
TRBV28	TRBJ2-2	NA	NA	CASSFDLGGTGELFF	TGTGCCAGCAGTTTCGACCTAGGGGGGACCGGGGAGCTGTTTTTT
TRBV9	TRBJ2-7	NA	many	CASSVGSASSYEQYF	TGTGCCAGCAGCGTAGGTAGCGCTTCTTCCTACGAGCAGTACTTC
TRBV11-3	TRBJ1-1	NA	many	CASSLLEVTEAFF	TGTGCCAGCAGCTTATTAGAGGTCACTGAAGCTTTCTTT
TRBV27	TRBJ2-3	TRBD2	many	CASSPLAGRGTDTQYF	TGTGCCAGCAGTCCGTTAGCGGGGAGGGGAACAGATACGCAGTATTTT
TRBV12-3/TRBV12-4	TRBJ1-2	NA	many	CASSLVAGNYGYTF	TGTGCCAGCAGTTTAGTCGCAGGGAACTATGGCTACACCTTC
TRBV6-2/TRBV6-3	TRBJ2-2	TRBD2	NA	CASSGIGRVFSNTGELFF	TGTGCCAGCAGTGGAATCGGGAGGGTTTTTAGTAACACCGGGGAGCTGTTTTTT
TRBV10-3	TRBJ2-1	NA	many	CAITPAEPTIRNEQFF	TGTGCCATCACTCCAGCTGAACCCACGATTCGGAATGAGCAGTTCTTC
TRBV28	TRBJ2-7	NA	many	CASSSGPGRAPYEQYF	TGTGCCAGCAGTTCCGGCCCCGGGCGGGCCCCCTACGAGCAGTACTTC
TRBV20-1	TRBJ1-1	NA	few	CSAQGPGVGEAFF	TGCAGTGCTCAAGGGCCAGGGGTCGGTGAAGCTTTCTTT
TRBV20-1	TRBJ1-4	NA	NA	CSAFRGGGEKLFF	TGCAGTGCTTTCAGGGGCGGCGGCGAAAAACTGTTTTTT
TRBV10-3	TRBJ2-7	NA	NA	CAISEALIGEQYF	TGTGCCATCAGTGAGGCCCTCATAGGCGAGCAGTACTTC
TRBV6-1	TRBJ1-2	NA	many	CASSYGGASGYTF	TGTGCCAGCAGTTACGGTGGGGCGAGCGGCTACACCTTC
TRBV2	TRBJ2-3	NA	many	CASSAALPRGTDTQYF	TGTGCCAGCAGTGCGGCCCTACCACGAGGCACAGATACGCAGTATTTT
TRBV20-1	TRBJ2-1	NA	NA	CSALSLLGSSYNEQFF	TGCAGTGCTCTATCTTTGCTCGGAAGCTCCTACAATGAGCAGTTCTTC
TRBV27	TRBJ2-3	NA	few	CASSLSLAAGNTQYF	TGTGCCAGCAGCCTATCCTTGGCCGCGGGGAATACGCAGTATTTT
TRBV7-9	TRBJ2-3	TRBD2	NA	CASSLARLGLAGRTDTQYF	TGTGCCAGCAGCTTAGCAAGATTGGGACTAGCGGGCCGCACAGATACGCAGTATTTT
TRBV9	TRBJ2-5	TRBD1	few	CASSNPGGAETQYF	TGTGCCAGCAGCAATCCAGGGGGCGCAGAGACCCAGTACTTC
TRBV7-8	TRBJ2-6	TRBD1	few	CASSWSRGQGGANVLTF	TGTGCCAGCAGCTGGAGCAGGGGGCAAGGCGGGGCCAACGTCCTGACTTTC
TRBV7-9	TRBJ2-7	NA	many	CASSLAGPFSRQYF	TGTGCCAGCAGCTTAGCCGGACCTTTTTCGCGGCAGTACTTC
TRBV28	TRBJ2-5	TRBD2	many	CASSLTAGGPETQYF	TGTGCCAGCAGTTTAACAGCGGGAGGGCCTGAGACCCAGTACTTC
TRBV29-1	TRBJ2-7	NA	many	CSVQGRPYEQYF	TGCAGCGTTCAGGGGCGCCCCTACGAGCAGTACTTC
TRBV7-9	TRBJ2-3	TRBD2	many	CASSLGLLAGGRDTQYF	TGTGCCAGCAGCTTAGGCCTTTTAGCGGGAGGGCGCGATACGCAGTATTTT
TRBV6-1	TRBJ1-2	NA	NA	CASSSGDSGYTF	TGTGCCAGCAGCTCAGGGGATTCGGGCTACACCTTC
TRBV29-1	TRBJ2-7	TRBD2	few	CSVDREGYEQYF	TGCAGCGTTGACAGGGAGGGTTACGAGCAGTACTTC
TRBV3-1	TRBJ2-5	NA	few	CASSHRVETQYF	TGTGCCAGCAGCCACAGGGTCGAGACCCAGTACTTC
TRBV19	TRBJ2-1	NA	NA	CASSIEGGGNEQFF	TGTGCCAGTAGTATAGAGGGGGGAGGCAATGAGCAGTTCTTC
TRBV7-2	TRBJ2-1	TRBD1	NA	CASSDRVGGNEQFF	TGTGCCAGCAGCGACAGGGTGGGTGGCAATGAGCAGTTCTTC
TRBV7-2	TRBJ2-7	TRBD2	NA	CASSFSQRLAPSYEQYF	TGTGCCAGCAGCTTTTCACAGCGACTAGCCCCTTCCTACGAGCAGTACTTC
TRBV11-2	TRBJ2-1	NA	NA	CASSHPRGIASYNEQFF	TGTGCCAGCAGCCACCCTCGGGGGATCGCCTCCTACAATGAGCAGTTCTTC